Presented here are 26 T cell receptor beta chains from one specimen sequenced in a study of blood T cell repertoires in COVID-19. Data came from immunoSEQ multiplex PCR; TCRdb stores just in-frame clones and leaves some out. The table shows approximately 260,000 clones, with approximately 86% occurring only once. Sequencing was performed on PBMCs or T cells enriched from blood (not recorded which). These receptors were taken from a woman aged 40 to 50 with acute COVID-19.

V and J are TRBV7-3 and TRBJ2-2; 7 nucleotides line up with TRBD2. V lost 5 bases and J lost 2; bases outside the gene matches: 8. Germline V gives CDR1 SGHTA, CDR2 FQGTGA. This CDR3 contains 16 residues. CDR3 sequence (DNA): TGTGCCAGCAGCCGAGGCGCTAGCGGAAACACCGGGGAGCTGTTTTTT. Protein product: CASSRGASGNTGELFF.

V is TRBV27 and J is TRBJ2-3, with 14 nucleotides matching TRBD2. Germline-derived CDR1 and CDR2 are MNHEY and SMNVEV (reference sequence). The ends lost 0 bases at V and 6 bases at J; junction bases unmatched: 5. The CDR3 totals 17 residues. The CDR3 protein is CASSLSGLAGGGDTQYF. DNA of the CDR3: TGTGCCAGCAGTTTATCTGGACTAGCGGGAGGTGGTGATACGCAGTATTTT.

This chain joins TRBV5-4 and TRBJ1-4; no clear D. Germline V CDR1 and CDR2: SGHNT, YYREEE (reference sequence). Trimming removed 2 bases from V and 0 bases from J, with 11 bases in between. The CDR3 sequence is 16 residues long. CDR3 nucleotides: TGTGCCAGCAGCTTAGTCCCACAAGCAACTAATGAAAAACTGTTTTTT. Encoded protein: CASSLVPQATNEKLFF.

The chain is built from TRBV4-1 and TRBJ1-1; 8 bases are a match to TRBD1. The CDR3 extends over 13 amino acids. Germline V gene sequence: CDR1 MGHRA, CDR2 YSYEKL. V was pared by 2 bases and J by 7 bases, with 3 bases of the junction left unmatched. DNA of the CDR3: TGCGCCAGCAGCCAAACCGGGACAGGTGAAGCTTTCTTT. It codes for CASSQTGTGEAFF.

The chain employs TRBV14 and TRBJ2-2; D may be TRBD1 (5 bases). V was cut by 2 bases and J by 7 bases, with 8 bases left in between. Germline CDR1 and CDR2: SGHDN and FVKESK. The CDR3 extends over 13 amino acids. CDR3 in amino acids: CASSQLGHGELFF. CDR3 nucleotides: TGTGCCAGCAGCCAACTGGGGCACGGGGAGCTGTTTTTT. The full variable domain, its missing parts supplied by reference TRBV14 and TRBJ2-2, is EAGVTQFPSHSVIEKGQTVTLRCDPISGHDNLYWYRRVMGKEIKFLLHFVKESKQDESGMPNNRFLAERTGGTYSTLKVQPAELEDSGVYFCASSQLGHGELFFGEGSRLTVL.

V gene TRBV5-1 combines with J gene TRBJ2-1, with TRBD2 as a possible D gene (7 bases). Germline-derived CDR1 and CDR2 are SGHRS and YFSETQ. The germline V and J ends were trimmed by 4 bases and 4 bases, with 21 bases remaining between them. The CDR3 extends over 17 amino acids. Here the CDR3 DNA reads TGCGCCAGCAGCGTTGAGGGGGAGGGCTTGAGGTACAATGAGCAGTTCTTC. Residues: CASSVEGEGLRYNEQFF.

This clone showed up just once. This chain uses TRBV18 with TRBJ1-3, with 10 positions matching TRBD1. V was clipped by 5 bases and J by 4 bases; unmatched bases: 11. There are 17 residues in the CDR3. Germline V gene sequence: CDR1 KGHSH, CDR2 LQKENI. The chain's CDR3 is CASSKAGTGVGGNTIYF. The CDR3 bases are TGTGCCAGCTCAAAAGCTGGGACAGGGGTCGGAGGAAACACCATATATTTT.

The genes are TRBV27 and TRBJ2-3, with a tentative D call TRBD2 (5 bases). V was clipped by 3 bases and J by 3 bases, with 19 bases between them. Germline V gene sequence: CDR1 MNHEY, CDR2 SMNVEV (reference sequence). This CDR3 region has 17 residues. The CDR3 here is CASSLSLSEVRTDTQYF. The CDR3 DNA follows: TGTGCCAGCAGTTTGAGTTTATCGGAGGTTCGAACAGATACGCAGTATTTT.

This chain links TRBV24-1 with TRBJ1-1, with D tentatively TRBD1 (6 bases). Trimming shortened V by 7 bases and J by 1 base, and 9 bases separated the two germline ends. The CDR3 spans 13 residues. CDR1 is KGHDR, CDR2 SFDVKD, per germline. The CDR3 DNA sequence: TGTGCCACCAGAAAGGACAGGAACACTGAAGCTTTCTTT. Protein: CATRKDRNTEAFF.

A few counts support this clone. The gene calls are TRBV2 and TRBJ1-5, with no clear D. CDR3 length equals 15 residues. The V end lost 0 bases, the J end lost 1 base, and 7 bases lay between the germline ends. In germline, CDR1 is SNHLY, CDR2 FYNNEI. CDR3 sequence: CASSEAWQSNQPQHF. CDR3 DNA: TGTGCCAGCAGTGAAGCGTGGCAGAGCAATCAGCCCCAGCATTTT.

J is TRBJ2-7 and V is TRBV4-1; TRBD2 is a possible D gene (5 bases). Trimming took off 0 bases at V and 1 base at J, with 13 bases between the two ends. The CDR3 is 16 amino acids. Germline V gives CDR1 MGHRA, CDR2 YSYEKL. The CDR3 loop reads CASSQDLRAVSYEQYF. CDR3 nucleotides: TGCGCCAGCAGCCAAGATCTTCGAGCGGTATCCTACGAGCAGTACTTC.

The chain employs TRBV14 and TRBJ1-3; 7 nucleotides line up with TRBD1. V shed 1 base, J shed 5 bases, and the junction held 8 bases outside the gene matches. In germline, CDR1 is SGHDN, CDR2 FVKESK. This CDR3 has 16 residues. The CDR3 bases are TGTGCCAGCAGCCAAGGACAGGGCGGAACACGAAACACCATATATTTT. This translates into CASSQGQGGTRNTIYF.

This clone was seen once. V and J are TRBV4-1 and TRBJ2-6; tentatively, D is TRBD2 (7 bases). This CDR3 contains 18 residues. V was cut by 0 bases and J by 2 bases, with 14 bases left in between. CDR1 is MGHRA and CDR2 is YSYEKL in the germline V gene. The CDR3 DNA sequence: TGCGCCAGCAGCCAAGACCCCGGGGGGCGCACTGGGGCCAACGTCCTGACTTTC. As protein: CASSQDPGGRTGANVLTF.

V usage is TRBV29-1 and J usage is TRBJ2-1, with 16 bases that match TRBD2. This CDR3 has 18 amino acids. The trim removed 3 bases at V and 4 bases at J, leaving 9 bases unmatched. Germline CDR1 reads SQVTM; CDR2 reads ANQGSEA. This chain's CDR3 is CSVDGTSGRAIMYNEQFF. The CDR3 nucleotides read TGCAGCGTTGATGGGACTAGCGGGAGGGCAATAATGTACAATGAGCAGTTCTTC.

The CDR3 nucleotides are TGTGCCAGTACAAAAGGCGGAACAAGTGAGCAGTTCTTC. It translates to CASTKGGTSEQFF. The chain recombines TRBV19 with TRBJ2-1; D gene uncertain. Looked up from germline, CDR1 is LNHDA and CDR2 is SQIVND (reference sequence). V lost 7 bases and J lost 9, with 16 bases in between. CDR3 length: 13 residues.

The chain couples TRBV5-4 to TRBJ1-3; D call uncertain. The CDR3 is made up of 15 amino acids. The germline V and J ends were trimmed by 1 base and 0 bases, with 8 bases remaining between them. Germline CDR1 reads SGHNT; CDR2 reads YYREEE (reference sequence). CDR3 residues: CASSLPGDSGNTIYF. The CDR3 nucleotides are TGTGCCAGCAGCTTGCCCGGGGACTCTGGAAACACCATATATTTT.

The chain combines TRBV7-8 with TRBJ2-1, with D perhaps TRBD1 (5 bases). V dropped 1 base and J dropped 7 bases, with 8 bases sitting between them. The germline CDR1 and CDR2 sequences are SGHVS and FQNEAQ. The CDR3 contains 13 residues. DNA of the CDR3: TGTGCCAGCAGCTTAGTCAGGGCGAATGAGCAGTTCTTC. This codes for CASSLVRANEQFF. Full variable domain (outside the CDR3, taken from reference TRBV7-8 and TRBJ2-1): GAGVSQSPRYKVAKRGQDVALRCDPISGHVSLFWYQQALGQGPEFLTYFQNEAQLDKSGLPSDRFFAERPEGSVSTLKIQRTQQEDSAVYLCASSLVRANEQFFGPGTRLTVL.

This chain links TRBV4-2 with TRBJ2-1; 8 bases are shared with TRBD1. V shed 0 bases and J 10 bases; nucleotides not matched to a gene: 11. The CDR3 runs 16 residues. The germline gives CDR1 LGHNA, CDR2 YNFKEQ. The CDR3 sequence: CASSQDIGQGAGEQFF. CDR3 bases: TGTGCCAGCAGCCAAGATATCGGGCAGGGGGCAGGGGAGCAGTTCTTC.

This rearrangement joins TRBV19 to TRBJ2-1; TRBD2 aligns across 10 bases. Germline-derived CDR1 and CDR2 are LNHDA and SQIVND (reference sequence). CDR3 length: 16 residues. The trim removed 5 bases at V and 2 bases at J, leaving 6 bases unmatched. The CDR3: CASSDKGLAPYNEQFF. The CDR3 DNA sequence: TGTGCCAGTAGTGACAAGGGACTAGCGCCCTACAATGAGCAGTTCTTC.

The rearrangement joins TRBV14 to TRBJ2-7; TRBD1 might be the D (6 bases). Trimming shortened V by 6 bases and J by 2 bases, and 17 bases separated the two germline ends. From germline, CDR1 is SGHDN and CDR2 FVKESK. There are 15 residues in the CDR3. DNA of the CDR3: TGTGCCAGCAGTCGAGCCGGGACAAAGACCTACGAGCAGTACTTC. Its translation is CASSRAGTKTYEQYF. Using reference TRBV14 and TRBJ2-7 for the parts outside the CDR3, the full variable domain is EAGVTQFPSHSVIEKGQTVTLRCDPISGHDNLYWYRRVMGKEIKFLLHFVKESKQDESGMPNNRFLAERTGGTYSTLKVQPAELEDSGVYFCASSRAGTKTYEQYFGPGTRLTVT.

This chain links TRBV30 with TRBJ2-2; D not certain. Germline V lookup: CDR1 GTSNPN, CDR2 SVGIG (reference sequence). Trimming removed 3 bases from V and 6 bases from J, with 11 bases in between. The CDR3 spans 13 residues. The CDR3 DNA is TGTGCCTGGAGAGGCTCTGGGCCCGGGGAGCTGTTTTTT. This codes for CAWRGSGPGELFF.

The chain employs TRBV6-6 and TRBJ1-2; 7 nucleotides align to TRBD1. CDR1 MNHNY and CDR2 SVGAGI come from the germline V gene (reference sequence). The CDR3 contains 15 residues. After removal of 5 bases from V and 1 base from J, the junction contained 7 bases not matched to a gene. CDR3 residues: CASSTTGTDNYGYTF. In DNA, the CDR3 is TGTGCCAGCAGTACCACCGGGACAGATAACTATGGCTACACCTTC.

As regards this clone: The sample contains more than one DNA sequence encoding this CDR3. The V and J genes are TRBV11-2 and TRBJ1-1, with D possibly matching TRBD1 (6 bases). Germline V gene lookup returns CDR1 SGHAT and CDR2 FQNNGV. The CDR3 covers 16 residues. Trimming took 1 base from V and 1 from J, leaving 13 bases between them. Written as DNA, the CDR3 is TGTGCCAGCAGCTTAGTCGGGGGGCTCGGGAACACTGAAGCTTTCTTT. Amino acid sequence: CASSLVGGLGNTEAFF.

This rearrangement joins TRBV27 to TRBJ2-2; 7 bases agree with TRBD2. This CDR3 is 21 amino acids long. Germline CDR1 and CDR2: MNHEY and SMNVEV (reference sequence). V was clipped by 5 bases and J by 0 bases; unmatched bases: 21. CDR3 in amino acids: CASSAWGRALMGHPNTGELFF. The CDR3 DNA is TGTGCCAGCAGTGCGTGGGGGAGGGCCTTGATGGGCCACCCGAACACCGGGGAGCTGTTTTTT.

The rearrangement joins TRBV11-2 to TRBJ2-1; 8 nucleotides align to TRBD1. This CDR3 region has 13 residues. Germline loops: CDR1 SGHAT, CDR2 FQNNGV. Trimming took 5 bases from V and 8 from J; bases not matched to a gene: 5. The CDR3 DNA reads TGTGCCAGCAGCGTTGACAGGGGCGATGAGCAGTTCTTC. The encoded protein is CASSVDRGDEQFF.

The chain has TRBV27 and TRBJ1-4, with 7 positions matching TRBD1. CDR3 length: 15 amino acids. V lost 4 bases to trimming and J lost 6 bases; unmatched junction nucleotides: 8. The germline V gene has CDR1 MNHEY and CDR2 SMNVEV (reference sequence). DNA of the CDR3: TGTGCCAGCAGTTCCAGGGACAGCCCTTATGAAAAACTGTTTTTT. Protein sequence: CASSSRDSPYEKLFF.